This TCR beta chain was profiled in a study of post-analysis software for immune sequencing data. Study-level results: With TRBV5-6, TRBV5-1 and TRBV20-1 included, about five TRBV segments were more frequent in patients than in controls.

Unique molecular identifiers were carried by the TCR beta cDNA libraries. T cells, roughly 1 to 10 million of them, yielded some 500,000 cDNA molecules. One entry per CDR3 protein results from TCRdb running MiXCR on the PCR reads. This sample yields approximately 570,000 distinct CDR3 sequences, of which 44% are seen a single time; around 1.7% belongs to the top ten. Remarks on this clonotype: Its target is not known.

Trimming took 5 bases from V and 7 from J; bases not matched to a gene: 6. The CDR3 sequence is 15 residues long. What was sequenced was blood. The sequence derives from a girl between 10 and 17 years old with multiple sclerosis. This sequence joins TRBV12-3 or TRBV12-4 and TRBJ2-1; TRBD2 agrees at 12 bases. The CDR3 here is CASSRLAGVGNEQFF. The CDR3 DNA follows: TGTGCCAGCAGTAGACTAGCGGGGGTCGGGAATGAGCAGTTCTTC.